What follows are 14 T cell receptor beta chains derived from one specimen sequenced in a study of molecular identifiers for immune sequencing clone quantification. A single record per CDR3 protein comes from TCRdb applying MiXCR to the PCR reads. The table records about 500,000 distinct CDR3 sequences, around 23% of them present only once. Sequencing was performed on naive CD8+ T cells from blood, with Jurkat cell RNA spiked in. Regarding subset: FACS-sorted CD8+CD4-CCR7+CD45RA+ naive T cells. These receptors were obtained from a human donor in good health. Some libraries in this study had Jurkat cell RNA spiked in.

This clonotype came up a few times. V usage is TRBV9 and J usage is TRBJ2-7; the D gene could be TRBD1 or TRBD2 (6 bases each). V shed 3 bases and J shed 7 bases, with 14 bases lying between them. The germline V gene has CDR1 SGDLS and CDR2 YYNGEE. The length of the CDR3 is 13 residues. This CDR3 is CASSAGTGTEQYF. Written as DNA, the CDR3 is TGTGCCAGCAGCGCGGGAACAGGGACTGAGCAGTACTTC.

CDR3 amino acids: CASSKPGLAGVMQFF. The CDR3, as DNA: TGTGCCAGCAGTAAACCGGGACTAGCGGGAGTAATGCAGTTCTTC. V and J are TRBV11-2 and TRBJ2-1; 14 nucleotides line up with TRBD2. Per the germline V gene, CDR1 is SGHAT and CDR2 is FQNNGV. Trimming took 6 bases from V and 12 from J; bases not matched to a gene: 10. This CDR3 has 15 amino acids.

The sample holds many counts of this clonotype. CDR3 region: CASSTLESGPSYNEQFF. The CDR3 bases are TGTGCCAGCAGCACGCTTGAGAGCGGGCCTTCCTACAATGAGCAGTTCTTC. The chain combines TRBV7-9 with TRBJ2-1; possible D gene TRBD2, 6 bases. The V end lost 5 bases, the J end lost 1 base, and 18 bases lay between the germline ends. CDR1 is SEHNR, CDR2 FQNEAQ, per germline (reference sequence). CDR3 size: 17 residues. Full variable domain (missing parts from reference TRBV7-9 and TRBJ2-1): DTGVSQNPRHKITKRGQNVTFRCDPISEHNRLYWYRQTLGQGPEFLTYFQNEAQLEKSRLLSDRFSAERPKGSFSTLEIQRTEQGDSAMYLCASSTLESGPSYNEQFFGPGTRLTVL.

A note on this clonotype: A junction end diverges from the germline sequence, so it may reflect a read error. CDR3 DNA sequence: TGTGCCAGCTTTTCTTTGGGACAGGGAAACTCTGGGGCCAACGTCCTGATTTTC. This encodes CASFSLGQGNSGANVLIF. This rearrangement joins TRBV7-9 to TRBJ2-6; TRBD1 aligns across 9 bases. The CDR3 runs to 18 residues. Germline-derived CDR1 and CDR2 are SEHNR and FQNEAQ (reference sequence).

Remarks on this clonotype: Possible read error: a much larger clone is one base away. This chain joins TRBV5-1 and TRBJ2-1; 7 bases line up with TRBD1. CDR1 SGHRS and CDR2 YFSETQ come from the germline V gene. The CDR3 spans 13 residues. DNA of the CDR3: TGCGCCAGCAGCTCGACAGGGTCCTTTGAGCAGTCCTTC. It codes for CASSSTGSFEQSF.

A few counts support this clonotype. The J gene is TRBJ2-5, the V gene TRBV4-2, with 12 bases lining up with TRBD2. The germline CDR1 and CDR2 sequences are LGHNA and YNFKEQ. Germline trimming cut 2 bases from V and 5 bases from J; bases unmatched to any gene: 6. CDR3 size: 16 residues. CDR3: CASSQSRLAGEETQYF. The CDR3 DNA reads TGTGCCAGCAGCCAATCCCGACTAGCGGGAGAGGAGACCCAGTACTTC.

V is TRBV4-2 and J is TRBJ2-7; 7 bases map to TRBD1. The CDR3 contains 16 residues. The V segment lost 0 bases and the J segment 2 bases; nucleotides outside the gene matches: 7. The germline V gene encodes CDR1 LGHNA and CDR2 YNFKEQ. DNA of the CDR3: TGTGCCAGCAGCCAAGAAGGGACAGTTTACACCTACGAGCAGTACTTC. It codes for CASSQEGTVYTYEQYF.

This chain joins TRBV6-2 or TRBV6-3 and TRBJ2-2; maybe TRBD2 (6 bases). The CDR3 length is 16 residues. Germline-derived CDR1 and CDR2 are MNHEY and SVGEGT. The V and J ends lost 4 bases and 5 bases respectively, with 17 bases between them. As DNA, the CDR3 is TGTGCCAGCAGTTCCCTGCAGGAGGGGTCGACCGGGGAGCTGTTTTTT. Encoded protein: CASSSLQEGSTGELFF.

This chain connects TRBV6-2 or TRBV6-3 to TRBJ2-7; D gene ambiguous. Germline CDR1 reads MNHEY; CDR2 reads SVGEGT. V was trimmed by 5 bases and J by 3 bases, leaving 8 bases between them. This CDR3 contains 12 residues. The CDR3 DNA is TGTGCCAGCAGTCCGCAGGACTACGAGCAGTACTTC. Protein: CASSPQDYEQYF.

The V and J genes are TRBV7-9 and TRBJ2-2; D is possibly TRBD2 (7 bases). V dropped 6 bases and J dropped 0 bases, with 11 bases sitting between them. CDR1 is SEHNR, CDR2 FQNEAQ, per germline (reference sequence). The CDR3 covers 15 residues. Written as DNA, the CDR3 is TGTGCCAGCAGAGAGCGGGACACGAACACCGGGGAGCTGTTTTTT. Encoded protein: CASRERDTNTGELFF.

This clonotype was seen a few times. The junction differs from germline at one of its ends, possibly a read error. The chain uses TRBV12-3 or TRBV12-4 and TRBJ2-3; unclear D gene. The CDR3 runs to 14 residues. The chain's CDR3 is CASSLASGTLIENF. In DNA form, the CDR3 reads TGTGCCAGCAGTTTAGCATCGGGTACTTTGATTGAGAATTTT.

This clonotype was seen a few times. The rearrangement links TRBV15 to TRBJ2-7, with D unresolved. The CDR3 sequence is 15 residues long. Between the trimmed V and J ends, which lost 8 bases and 2 bases, there was a span of 19 bases. From germline, CDR1 is LNHNV and CDR2 YYDKDF (reference sequence). CDR3 bases: TGTGCCACCCGTAACGGCGGCCAGTCACCCTACGAGCAGTACTTC. Residues: CATRNGGQSPYEQYF.

This chain links TRBV25-1 with TRBJ1-3; D uncertain. Trimming stripped 4 bases from V and 0 bases from J, with 10 bases between. CDR3 length: 15 amino acids. The germline V gene encodes CDR1 MGHDK and CDR2 SYGVNS. CDR3 protein: CASSGTRFSGNTIYF. CDR3 sequence (DNA): TGTGCCAGCAGTGGTACCAGATTCTCTGGAAACACCATATATTTT.

The chain links TRBV7-2 to TRBJ2-1, with TRBD2 matching over 8 bases. The CDR3 extends over 18 amino acids. Losses at the gene ends were 5 bases for V and 2 bases for J; bases not matched to a gene: 14. The germline CDR1 and CDR2 sequences are SGHTA and FQGNSA. CDR3 sequence: CASSTIGVTGGPYNEQFF. The CDR3 DNA is TGTGCCAGCAGCACAATAGGGGTAACGGGGGGGCCCTACAATGAGCAGTTCTTC.